This T cell receptor beta chain is from a study of shared clonotypes between healthy human individuals. Study-level results: On the whole, naive subsets had larger estimated richness than memory subsets had. Genetic and exposure-history diversity was limited by the small donor number.

This CDR3 is built from 18 residues. Germline V gives CDR1 SGHAT, CDR2 FQNNGV. The V gene lost 5 bases and the J gene lost 2 bases, with 21 bases spanning the gap. It was into CD45RA+ naive and CD45RA-negative memory subsets that the CD4+ cells were split. On this clone itself: Its cognate antigen is unknown.

Assay used: immunoSEQ multiplex PCR; TCRdb lists only in-frame clones, some missing. The repertoire has just under 350,000 clones, roughly 70% of them found once; the top ten carry about 9.4%. This receptor was obtained from a man aged 25 to 45 in good health. This sequence joins TRBV11-2 and TRBJ2-2; D tentatively reads TRBD1 or TRBD2 (5 bases each). Sequenced: memory CD4+ T cells sorted from blood. Noted subset: CD45RA-negative fraction. The CDR3 spells CASSPRSGTEANTGELFF. In DNA form, the CDR3 reads TGTGCCAGCAGCCCCAGGTCCGGGACGGAGGCCAACACCGGGGAGCTGTTTTTT.